Sequencing of this T cell receptor (beta chain) was carried out in a study of cytomegalovirus exposure and HLA in healthy donors (dated by TCRdb to about 2017). Regarding the study in general: An earlier analysis of several hundred of the donors reported about 250 Gb of sequence data and 117 million unique TCR beta sequences from some 180 million T cells. An early release that covered about 640 HLA-typed donors contained 300 to 350 gigabases of sequencing data and tens of millions of unique TCR sequences. The genetic ancestry cluster associated with self-reported Caucasian donors included about four fifths of the roughly 400 genotyped donors. The aim of the study was to test whether cataloging public T cell receptors could identify signatures of past pathogen exposure. The T cell repertoires of 666 subjects were profiled by immunosequencing and related to cytomegalovirus serostatus. In addition to the first cohort of several hundred subjects, a separate validation cohort of approximately 130 different subjects was used. High-throughput TCR immunosequencing, statistical association of individual TCRs with disease status, and machine learning were combined to predict cytomegalovirus infection status. A later analysis re-analyzed previously published TCR beta repertoires from 550 to 700 donors and added high-resolution HLA genotyping to study TCR occurrence patterns. In the later analysis, no new phenotypic data were used to find candidate immune exposures; instead, reliance was placed on TCR beta sequences and their occurrence across donors. To decide whether each TCR beta V gene segment behaved as functional or pseudogenic, an earlier analysis of approximately 590 of the donors relied on high-throughput TCR beta sequencing. Donor age, sex, ethnicity and CMV serostatus were collected together with the repertoire data. A later genetic analysis used genome-wide SNP genotypes for about 60% of the 666 donors, treating that subset as a discovery cohort. All discovery cohort repertoires had been generated on a single sequencing platform. HLA typing included class I and class II loci at four-digit resolution. Typing coverage differed by locus: A, B, C, DRB1 and DQB1 were typed in about 620-630 donors, DQA1 in 522, DPA1 in 600 to 610, and DPB1 in around 490. A few DR-DQ haplotypes were treated as single units for association and clustering because of strong linkage in the cohort. On average, roughly 200,000 unique TCR beta nucleotide sequences were sequenced per donor among 350 to 400 genotyped donors of the cohort, with roughly 18% of those sequences being non-productive. General study outcomes and caveats: In an earlier analysis of 587 of the donors, most TCR beta V segments appeared in productive rearrangements about 87% or about 30% of the time, broadly matching IMGT annotations. HLA typing was unavailable for some donors at each locus, so association tests used only the typed subset. Correlated functional status among segregating V segments might be attributable to linkage disequilibrium, but an unknown experimental factor could not be ruled out. A later analysis found that HLA-associated TCR beta chains were more clonally expanded and had lower generation probabilities than equally common non-associated chains. A total of 164 TCR beta chains were listed by the study as associated with cytomegalovirus. The earlier analysis of approximately 540 of the donors excluded 15 to 20 rarely observed V segments, including chromosome 9 orphons, because counts were too low. A later analysis found that most CMV-associated TCR beta chains appeared HLA-restricted, with HLA associations seemingly driven largely by CMV exposure. An association between a missense DCLRE1C variant and V-gene and J-gene trimming of TCR beta chains was found in a later genetic analysis and replicated in an independent cohort. At a false discovery rate of 0.05, a later analysis linked some 18,000 TCR beta sequences to specific HLA alleles. In a later genetic analysis, fewer N-insertions in productive TCRs were reported among donors in an Asian-associated ancestry cluster than the approximately 710-donor mean. When HLA alleles, especially DR and DQ, strongly co-occurred, TCR associations were difficult to assign to individual alleles. According to a later analysis, parvovirus B19, influenza, CMV and Epstein-Barr virus appeared linked to several top co-occurrence clusters. In a later analysis, TCR association rates were found to vary across HLA loci, with the most associated TCRs seen for DRB1 alleles and the fewest for HLA-C alleles. The presence/absence analyses assumed that sequencing depth was roughly uniform across donors, and that assumption may not be true. Most TCR sequences were observed very rarely across donors, whereas some public TCRs were present in many individuals. In both the original and validation cohorts, the classifier was reported to diagnose cytomegalovirus status with high specificity and sensitivity. A further reported finding was that TCR beta sequences accurately predicted the HLA-A and HLA-B alleles for most subjects in the first cohort. Immune exposure information for the cohort was limited to CMV serostatus. Some IMGT-functional V segments, including TRBV6-2 and TRBV6-3, could not be told apart with the 87-base-pair reads, so those segments were excluded. A cluster of highly shared sequence variants was judged likely to represent a technical artifact of the sequencing pipeline. The authors suggested that the approach could potentially be generalized to other disease states and immunological phenotypes. In vitro tests confirmed that a few of the cytomegalovirus-associated TCR beta chains recognize cytomegalovirus antigens. Only TCR beta chains were sequenced in this cohort, and the absence of alpha or paired-chain data limited detectable features.

The CDR3 covers 12 residues, taking in both the cysteine and the phenylalanine. CDR3 DNA is the only sequence kept; it has 36 bases, read in frame from the first base. Per the germline V gene, MNHNS is the CDR1 and SASEGT is the CDR2. V sheds 4 bases and J sheds 9 bases, leaving 12 bases between their ends. The cohort was made up of approximately 700 healthy bone marrow donors. Cohort members were all nominally healthy when sampled, although unrecorded immune exposures were likely present. The donor was CMV seronegative and belonged to the group of 320 or so seronegative cohort members. Each donor provided a peripheral blood sample, and peripheral blood mononuclear cells were used for TCR beta sequencing. The Qiagen DNeasy Blood Extraction Kit was used to extract genomic DNA from the blood cell samples. This clone turned up a few times. Its antigen has not been determined. No clone much larger than this one lies a single base away; base qualities are absent.

Library construction relied on the immunoSEQ multiplex PCR assay. The multiplex PCR relied on a mix of 60 forward primers for TCR Vbeta segments and 13 reverse primers for TCR Jbeta segments. The CDR3 region of rearranged TCR beta genes was amplified from genomic DNA by a multiplex PCR assay. Amplified TCR beta libraries were sequenced as 87-base-pair reads on the Illumina HiSeq System. On the authors' methods: Across the 670 or so repertoires, a later analysis counted 60 million to 90 million unique TCR beta chains, roughly 11 million of which were shared by at least two donors. Raw reads were error-corrected and collapsed into unique sequences with a nearest-neighbor algorithm that merged closely related sequences to remove PCR and sequencing errors. Alignment of CDR3 sequences to IMGT reference sequences was used to assign V, D and J gene segments. For a sequence to be retained, a match of at least six nucleotides was required to both a V gene segment and a J gene segment. A rearrangement counted as productive if the CDR3 had no stop codons and remained in frame with V and J, and every other rearrangement counted as non-productive. CDR3 was defined according to IMGT convention as the region running from the second conserved V-encoded cysteine to the conserved J-encoded phenylalanine. In an earlier analysis of 500 to 650 of the donors, sequences lacking an unambiguous match to a single V gene segment were excluded. In an earlier analysis of more than 500 of the donors, a V segment was called functional when productive rearrangements were above 56.7%, and segregating when the standard deviation between donors exceeded 5%. A statistical classification framework was developed to diagnose cytomegalovirus status using the catalog of TCR beta chain sequences. In a later analysis, TCR nucleotide sequences were compared against IMGT/GENE-DB human TR gene sequences so that V and J genes could be assigned. A later analysis assigned CDR3 sequences and most-parsimonious VDJ recombination scenarios with the TCRdist pipeline. In a later analysis, each TCR beta chain was defined by its CDR3 amino acid sequence together with its V-gene family, and reads without a unique V-gene family were excluded. A later analysis removed over 500 highly shared, low-generation-probability nucleotide sequences to deal with suspected cross-contamination and a sequencing artifact. A later analysis calculated a clonal expansion index for each public chain from normalized within-repertoire ranks of inferred template counts. A later analysis computed generation probabilities with a VDJ recombination model fitted to out-of-frame rearrangements, and checked the results against IGoR. Hypergeometric tests were used in a later analysis to score TCR-TCR, TCR-HLA and TCR-CMV co-occurrence, with a repertoire-size bias correction applied to the TCR pairs. In a later analysis, false discovery rates were estimated by permuting HLA or CMV assignments 20 times. In a later analysis, co-occurring TCRs were grouped with DBSCAN, and TCRdist sequence similarity was added when clustering was performed within HLA-allele-positive subsets. For co-occurrence clustering, repertoires with fewer than 30,000 or more than 120,000 public chains were excluded, along with roughly 5 repertoires with anomalous nucleotide sharing. TCRdb took over this immuneACCESS table, retaining in-frame rearrangements with V and J assigned. Such tables are incomplete; in checked studies, under half of the missing clones stem from an unresolved V gene, and the remainder is unexplained. That table is the source of V, J and clone size, and D and trimming were worked out from the DNA. Within this sample are around 180,000 clones, with roughly 70% of them counted one time only. Roughly 1.6% of the sample comes from the top ten.

Sequencing was done on a sample of PBMCs. This sequence uses TRBV6-1 and TRBJ1-1, with the identity of the D gene unclear. This clonotype was sampled from a girl under 18 in good health and CMV-seronegative. The CDR3 amino acid sequence is: CASSAQNNKAFF. Here is the DNA: TGTGCCAGCAGTGCGCAGAATAATAAAGCTTTCTTT.